The 28 T cell receptor beta chains in this list originate from one sample, sequenced in a study of T-cell reconstitution after alpha-beta-depleted transplantation in children. It was with unique molecular identifiers that the TCRbeta library was prepared. TCRdb recomputed calls from the PCR reads with MiXCR, one row per CDR3 protein. Of 200,000 to 300,000 distinct CDR3 sequences in the sample, approximately 12% were seen once. Sequencing used PBMCs from the stem cell graft donor, obtained from the stem cell graft. The receptors stem from a human donor who donated a stem cell graft to a child with acute lymphoblastic leukemia.

This clonotype was detected ten times or more. This chain connects TRBV3-1 to TRBJ2-7, with 11 bases identical to TRBD2. Unmatched junction bases numbered 4, after V lost 3 bases and J lost 3 bases. CDR3 length: 15 residues. CDR1 LGHDT and CDR2 YNNKEL come from the germline V gene (reference sequence). The CDR3 protein is CASSQASGGLYEQYF. CDR3 DNA sequence: TGTGCCAGCAGCCAGGCTAGCGGGGGGCTCTACGAGCAGTACTTC.

This clonotype was detected ten times or more. The rearrangement joins TRBV20-1 to TRBJ1-5, with D possibly TRBD1 on 5 matching bases. This CDR3 is built from 15 residues. Trimming left V 0 bases short and J 1 base short, with 10 bases between. Germline CDR1 is DFQATT and CDR2 is SNEGSKA (reference sequence). Written as DNA, the CDR3 is TGCAGTGCTAGAGATCGGGGGAGGAGCAATCAGCCCCAGCATTTT. Protein: CSARDRGRSNQPQHF.

The CDR3 sequence: CASSRRDRGNTQYF. The DNA of the CDR3 is TGTGCCAGCTCACGACGGGACAGGGGGAACACGCAGTATTTT. The V and J genes are TRBV18 and TRBJ2-3; TRBD1 matches 11 bases. The length of the CDR3 is 14 residues. Germline assignment: CDR1 KGHSH and CDR2 LQKENI. V gave up 4 bases and J gave up 9 bases; unmatched junction bases: 6.

The table lists this clonotype with many counts. The chain couples TRBV3-1 to TRBJ2-2, with D hard to call. The germline gives CDR1 LGHDT, CDR2 YNNKEL (reference sequence). The CDR3 contains 13 residues. Trimming removed 4 bases from V and 8 bases from J, with 11 bases in between. Here the CDR3 DNA reads TGTGCCAGCAGCCGCGACCAGTTAGGGGAGCTGTTTTTT. It specifies CASSRDQLGELFF.

This clonotype was observed many times. The chain carries TRBV7-2 and TRBJ2-1; 7 bases are shared with TRBD2. This CDR3 comprises 15 residues. V shed 4 bases, J shed 3 bases, and the junction held 6 bases outside the gene matches. In germline, CDR1 is SGHTA, CDR2 FQGNSA. CDR3 sequence reads: CASSYQGGYYNEQFF. As DNA, the CDR3 is TGTGCCAGCAGCTATCAGGGAGGGTACTACAATGAGCAGTTCTTC.

The chain carries TRBV27 and TRBJ1-5, with 8 positions matching TRBD1. Trimming at V came to 7 bases and at J to 4 bases, leaving 6 bases not matched to a gene. The germline V gene encodes CDR1 MNHEY and CDR2 SMNVEV (reference sequence). CDR3 length: 14 residues. This chain's CDR3 is CASILGQGNQPQHF. CDR3 nucleotides: TGTGCCAGCATTCTAGGACAGGGAAATCAGCCCCAGCATTTT.

A remark on this clonotype: With a much larger clone just one base away, this may be a read error. This sequence joins TRBV11-2 and TRBJ2-5; D is perhaps TRBD2 (5 bases). CDR3 length: 17 residues. The germline V gene encodes CDR1 SGHAT and CDR2 FQNNGV. Between the trimmed V and J ends, which lost 3 bases and 2 bases, there was a span of 19 bases. The CDR3 nucleotides read TGTGCCAGCAGCTTCTCGAGAGAGGGATTAAAACAAGAGACCCAGTACTTC. It is translated as CASSFSREGLKQETQYF.

This clonotype has at least ten counts. The CDR3 here is CASSQDLGGRYQETQYF. The CDR3 region has the DNA TGCGCCAGCAGCCAAGATCTAGGCGGGCGTTACCAAGAGACCCAGTACTTC. The gene calls are TRBV4-3 and TRBJ2-5, with a weak D call TRBD2 (5 bases). Germline V gene lookup returns CDR1 LGHNA and CDR2 YSLEER. This CDR3 comprises 17 residues. V was cut by 0 bases and J by 0 bases, with 14 bases left in between.

This clonotype has at least ten counts. The rearrangement uses TRBV5-1 and TRBJ2-5; either TRBD1 or TRBD2 may fit D (5 bases each). The germline V gene encodes CDR1 SGHRS and CDR2 YFSETQ. Trimming cost V 6 bases and J 5 bases, with 11 bases left between them. CDR3 size: 12 residues. In nucleotides, the CDR3 is TGCGCCAGCATGGGGGACGGGGAGACCCAGTACTTC. Encoded protein: CASMGDGETQYF. Full variable domain (missing parts from reference TRBV5-1 and TRBJ2-5): KAGVTQTPRYLIKTRGQQVTLSCSPISGHRSVSWYQQTPGQGLQFLFEYFSETQRNKGNFPGRFSGRQFSNSRSEMNVSTLELGDSALYLCASMGDGETQYFGPGTRLLVL.

In this sample, this clonotype turned up a few times. DNA of the CDR3: TGTGCCTGGTCCCCGGGACCCTCTGAAGCTTTCTTT. It translates to CAWSPGPSEAFF. This chain joins TRBV30 and TRBJ1-1, with D possibly TRBD1 on 5 matching bases. V gave up 5 bases and J gave up 6 bases, with 13 bases separating them. Germline assignment: CDR1 GTSNPN and CDR2 SVGIG (reference sequence). This CDR3 contains 12 residues.

This clonotype was found many times. This rearrangement joins TRBV29-1 to TRBJ2-2; perhaps TRBD2 as D (6 bases). The CDR3 has 12 amino acids. Deletions cut 7 bases from V and 4 bases from J, with 10 bases between. Germline loops: CDR1 SQVTM, CDR2 ANQGSEA. The CDR3 spells CSAGGSTGELFF. In nucleotides, the CDR3 is TGCAGCGCTGGAGGGTCCACCGGGGAGCTGTTTTTT.

This clonotype was seen many times. The chain couples TRBV29-1 to TRBJ1-1; 8 bases fit TRBD1. The CDR3 totals 14 residues. Germline assignment: CDR1 SQVTM and CDR2 ANQGSEA. V lost 7 bases to trimming and J lost 4 bases; unmatched junction nucleotides: 11. The CDR3 bases are TGCAGCGCCACGCGGACCGGGACAGGCACTGAAGCTTTCTTT. Protein product: CSATRTGTGTEAFF.

This clonotype was counted many times. The chain employs TRBV12-3 or TRBV12-4 and TRBJ1-1; perhaps TRBD1 as D (5 bases). This CDR3 contains 14 residues. The V gene lost 3 bases and the J gene lost 5 bases, with 13 bases spanning the gap. The CDR3 spells CASSFTRRDTEAFF. The CDR3 DNA reads TGTGCCAGCAGTTTTACCCGCAGGGATACTGAAGCTTTCTTT.

There are many counts of this clonotype. The J gene is TRBJ2-3, the V gene TRBV12-3 or TRBV12-4; D is possibly TRBD2 (5 bases). Trimming removed 2 bases at V and 4 bases at J, with 13 bases between. This CDR3 spans 15 amino acids. CDR3 sequence: CASSLSVAIADTQYF. The CDR3 DNA reads TGTGCCAGCAGTTTATCGGTAGCGATCGCAGATACGCAGTATTTT.

This clonotype was observed at least ten times. The chain links TRBV5-1 to TRBJ1-1; tentative D call: TRBD1 (5 bases). Trimming pared 2 bases from V and 4 bases from J, leaving 9 bases between. This CDR3 comprises 13 residues. Germline CDR1 is SGHRS and CDR2 is YFSETQ. The CDR3 nucleotides are TGCGCCAGCAGCTTTGGGGGGGTCACTGAAGCTTTCTTT. Its protein is CASSFGGVTEAFF.

In this sample, this clonotype turned up many times. The chain carries TRBV15 and TRBJ2-7, with D tentatively TRBD1 (6 bases). Trimming removed 1 base from V and 0 bases from J, with 16 bases in between. The CDR3 runs to 17 residues. Germline V gene data show CDR1 as LNHNV and CDR2 as YYDKDF (reference sequence). The CDR3 here is CATSRARAGAYSYEQYF. CDR3 DNA sequence: TGTGCCACCAGCAGAGCCCGAGCAGGGGCCTACTCCTACGAGCAGTACTTC.

This clonotype was seen repeatedly, ten times or more. The rearrangement joins TRBV12-3 or TRBV12-4 to TRBJ2-3; possible D gene TRBD2, 6 bases. The CDR3 totals 15 residues. V lost 1 base and J lost 3, with 11 bases in between. The CDR3 protein is CASSLGEVATDTQYF. The CDR3 DNA sequence: TGTGCCAGCAGTTTAGGGGAGGTAGCAACAGATACGCAGTATTTT.

This clonotype showed up many times. The gene calls are TRBV5-5 and TRBJ1-5; D remains unclear. V was shortened by 4 bases and J by 11 bases, with 19 bases between the two germline ends. The CDR3 totals 14 residues. The germline CDR1 and CDR2 sequences are SGHKS and YYEKEE (reference sequence). The CDR3 reads CASSPGRTQSAQHF. Written as DNA, the CDR3 is TGTGCCAGCAGCCCTGGACGGACCCAATCAGCCCAGCATTTT.

The J gene is TRBJ2-5, the V gene TRBV11-3; TRBD1 might be the D (7 bases). This CDR3 contains 15 residues. The ends were cut back, 0 bases at V and 5 bases at J, with 13 bases in the middle. From germline, CDR1 is SGHNT and CDR2 YENEEA. Here the CDR3 reads CASSLDPTGTETQYF. CDR3 DNA: TGTGCCAGCAGCTTAGACCCGACAGGGACTGAGACCCAGTACTTC.

This clonotype was detected ten times or more. The J gene is TRBJ1-2, the V gene TRBV5-1; 10 nucleotides agree with TRBD1. CDR3 length: 17 residues. Trimming took 0 bases from V and 7 from J; bases not matched to a gene: 12. Germline loops: CDR1 SGHRS, CDR2 YFSETQ. The CDR3 here is CASSLADRGARGTGYTF. The CDR3 DNA reads TGCGCCAGCAGCTTGGCGGACAGGGGGGCAAGGGGAACTGGCTACACCTTC.

The table lists this clonotype with many counts. The rearrangement joins TRBV7-9 to TRBJ2-2, with 11 positions matching TRBD1. V lost 4 bases and J lost 4; bases outside the gene matches: 2. Per germline, CDR1 SEHNR and CDR2 FQNEAQ (reference sequence). CDR3 length: 15 amino acids. The CDR3: CASSSGQGVTGELFF. CDR3 sequence (DNA): TGTGCCAGCAGCTCGGGACAGGGGGTCACCGGGGAGCTGTTTTTT. Drawing the rest from reference TRBV7-9 and TRBJ2-2, the complete variable domain is DTGVSQNPRHKITKRGQNVTFRCDPISEHNRLYWYRQTLGQGPEFLTYFQNEAQLEKSRLLSDRFSAERPKGSFSTLEIQRTEQGDSAMYLCASSSGQGVTGELFFGEGSRLTVL.

Many counts were recorded for this clonotype. The gene calls are TRBV12-3 or TRBV12-4 and TRBJ1-2; D is uncertain. This CDR3 comprises 14 residues. Trimming cost V 2 bases and J 8 bases, with 15 bases left between them. This CDR3 is CASSLSGRVGGYTF. DNA for the CDR3: TGTGCCAGCAGTTTATCGGGTAGGGTGGGCGGCTACACCTTC.

The chain has TRBV5-1 and TRBJ2-2, with TRBD1 matching over 10 bases. Germline V gene lookup returns CDR1 SGHRS and CDR2 YFSETQ. The CDR3 length is 18 residues. With 4 bases clipped from V and 6 bases from J, the junction kept 15 bases outside the gene matches. The CDR3 here is CASSLSPPGQGTAGELFF. The CDR3 DNA reads as TGCGCCAGCAGCCTCTCACCACCGGGACAGGGGACTGCCGGGGAGCTGTTTTTT.

This clonotype came up many times. The chain combines TRBV6-2 or TRBV6-3 with TRBJ1-5; D is perhaps TRBD1 (6 bases). V shed 2 bases and J shed 5 bases, with 13 bases lying between them. CDR3 size: 15 residues. CDR1 is MNHEY and CDR2 is SVGEGT in the germline V gene. The chain's CDR3 is CASSYDRRKYQPQHF. The CDR3 nucleotides read TGTGCCAGCAGTTACGACAGGAGGAAGTATCAGCCCCAGCATTTT.

Ten or more counts support this clonotype. V gene TRBV27 combines with J gene TRBJ1-4, with D unclear. The CDR3 totals 15 residues. Trimming left V 0 bases short and J 5 bases short, with 10 bases between. The germline V gene encodes CDR1 MNHEY and CDR2 SMNVEV (reference sequence). This chain's CDR3 is CASSLSWTLNEKLFF. CDR3 in DNA: TGTGCCAGCAGTTTATCTTGGACCCTGAATGAAAAACTGTTTTTT.

This clonotype was recorded at least ten times. The rearrangement links TRBV7-9 to TRBJ1-3; 9 bases line up with TRBD1. Germline V gene sequence: CDR1 SEHNR, CDR2 FQNEAQ (reference sequence). The CDR3 sequence is 17 residues long. J gave up 1 base and V 5 bases, and 9 bases lay outside the gene matches. The CDR3 region is CASSPGQGLHSGNTIYF. As DNA, the CDR3 is TGTGCCAGCAGCCCGGGACAGGGACTTCATTCTGGAAACACCATATATTTT.

This clonotype was seen many times. CDR3 region: CASRPRTGQTGNTIYF. CDR3 DNA sequence: TGTGCCAGCAGACCTCGGACAGGCCAGACTGGAAACACCATATATTTT. The V call is TRBV7-9, the J call TRBJ1-3; 7 nucleotides line up with TRBD1. Germline CDR1 SEHNR, CDR2 FQNEAQ (reference sequence). This CDR3 is 16 amino acids long. V shed 6 bases, J shed 2 bases, and the junction held 10 bases outside the gene matches.

In this sample, this clonotype turned up once. A much larger clone is a single base away; this may be a read error. The chain has TRBV4-3 and TRBJ2-7; no firm D call. The germline gives CDR1 LGHNA, CDR2 YSLEER. Trimming removed 0 bases from V and 2 bases from J, with 11 bases in between. This CDR3 contains 15 residues. The CDR3 sequence: CASSQDQPETYEQYF. In DNA, the CDR3 is TGCGCCAGCAGCCAAGACCAGCCCGAAACCTACGAGCAGTACTTC.